This T cell receptor (beta chain) was obtained from a study of blood T cell repertoires in COVID-19. Study-level background: Researchers got acute and convalescent COVID-19 samples from the United States, Italy and Spain.

Per the original methods: The authors estimated nucleated cell counts from reference gene primer amplification. The table came from immunoSEQ multiplex PCR; TCRdb's copy has only in-frame clones and leaves some out. Clone size and V and J calls were adopted from that table, with D and trimming inferred from the DNA. In the table there are 100,000 to 150,000 clones, about 82% of which are singletons. The TCR comes from a human donor in a cohort sampled during active COVID-19. The source material was peripheral blood.

Here the CDR3 DNA reads TGTGCCATCAGTGAGTCCGCGTCCGTTACCGAGCAGTACTTC. Its translation is CAISESASVTEQYF. The rearrangement joins TRBV10-3 to TRBJ2-7; D gene uncertain. CDR3 length: 14 residues. Deletions cut 0 bases from V and 6 bases from J, with 12 bases between. Germline-derived CDR1 and CDR2 are ENHRY and SYGVKD.